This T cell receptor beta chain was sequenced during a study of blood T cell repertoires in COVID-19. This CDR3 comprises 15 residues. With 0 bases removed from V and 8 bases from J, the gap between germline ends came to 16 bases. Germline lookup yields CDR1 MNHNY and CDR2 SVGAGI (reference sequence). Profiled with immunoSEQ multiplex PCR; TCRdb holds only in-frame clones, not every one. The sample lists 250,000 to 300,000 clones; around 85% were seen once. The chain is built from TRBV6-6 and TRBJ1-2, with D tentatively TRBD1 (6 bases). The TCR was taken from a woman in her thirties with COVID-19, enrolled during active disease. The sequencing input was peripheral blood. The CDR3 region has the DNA TGTGCCAGCAGTTACTCGGGGGGGGGCCTTGACGGCTACACCTTC. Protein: CASSYSGGGLDGYTF.